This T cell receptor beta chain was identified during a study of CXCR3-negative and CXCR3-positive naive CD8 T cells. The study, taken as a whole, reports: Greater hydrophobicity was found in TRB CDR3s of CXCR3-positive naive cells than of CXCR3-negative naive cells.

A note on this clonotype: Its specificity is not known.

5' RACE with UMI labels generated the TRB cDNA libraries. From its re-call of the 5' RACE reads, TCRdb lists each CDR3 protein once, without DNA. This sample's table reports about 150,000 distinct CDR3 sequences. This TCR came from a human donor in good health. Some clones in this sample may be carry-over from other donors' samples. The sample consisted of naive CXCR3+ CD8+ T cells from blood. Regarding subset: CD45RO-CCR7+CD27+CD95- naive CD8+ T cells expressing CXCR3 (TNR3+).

The CDR3 loop is CASRSPAKPYEQYF. This sequence joins TRBV7-9 and TRBJ2-7. This CDR3 has 14 residues. The germline gives CDR1 SEHNR, CDR2 FQNEAQ (reference sequence). Filled out from reference TRBV7-9 and TRBJ2-7, the complete variable domain reads DTGVSQNPRHKITKRGQNVTFRCDPISEHNRLYWYRQTLGQGPEFLTYFQNEAQLEKSRLLSDRFSAERPKGSFSTLEIQRTEQGDSAMYLCASRSPAKPYEQYFGPGTRLTVT.